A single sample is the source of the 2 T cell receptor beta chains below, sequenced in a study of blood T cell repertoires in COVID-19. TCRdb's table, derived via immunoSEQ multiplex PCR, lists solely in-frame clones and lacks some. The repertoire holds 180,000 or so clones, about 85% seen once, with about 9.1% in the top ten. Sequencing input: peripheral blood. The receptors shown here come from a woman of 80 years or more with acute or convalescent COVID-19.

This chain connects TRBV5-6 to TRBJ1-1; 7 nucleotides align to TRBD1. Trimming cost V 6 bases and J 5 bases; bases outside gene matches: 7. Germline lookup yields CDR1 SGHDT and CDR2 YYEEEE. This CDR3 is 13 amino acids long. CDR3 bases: TGTGCCAGCACCCAGAGGGGGCGAACTGAAGCTTTCTTT. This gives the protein CASTQRGRTEAFF.

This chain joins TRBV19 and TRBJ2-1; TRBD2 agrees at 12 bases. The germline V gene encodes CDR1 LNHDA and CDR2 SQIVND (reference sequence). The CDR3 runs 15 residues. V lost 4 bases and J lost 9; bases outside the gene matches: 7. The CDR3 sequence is CASSTTSGRFAEQFF. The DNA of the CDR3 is TGTGCCAGTAGTACGACTAGCGGGAGATTCGCTGAGCAGTTCTTC.